This T cell receptor beta chain originates from a study of blood T cell repertoires in COVID-19. Looking at the study overall: From T cells, B-cell-depleted T cells, or PBMCs came the material, which was cDNA or gDNA.

V lost 4 bases and J 6 bases, leaving 10 bases between the germline ends. This CDR3 is built from 12 residues. Assay: immunoSEQ multiplex PCR; the TCRdb copy retains only in-frame clones and omits some. There are approximately 100,000 clones in the sample; 87% occur only once, and 11% lies in the top ten. The TCR sequence derives from a woman aged 30 to 39 with acute or convalescent COVID-19. V usage is TRBV12-3 or TRBV12-4 and J usage is TRBJ2-7; a weak D match, TRBD2 (5 bases). The sample taken for sequencing was peripheral blood. The CDR3 sequence: CASSSGISEQYF. CDR3 nucleotide sequence: TGTGCCAGCAGTTCGGGGATTAGCGAGCAGTACTTC.